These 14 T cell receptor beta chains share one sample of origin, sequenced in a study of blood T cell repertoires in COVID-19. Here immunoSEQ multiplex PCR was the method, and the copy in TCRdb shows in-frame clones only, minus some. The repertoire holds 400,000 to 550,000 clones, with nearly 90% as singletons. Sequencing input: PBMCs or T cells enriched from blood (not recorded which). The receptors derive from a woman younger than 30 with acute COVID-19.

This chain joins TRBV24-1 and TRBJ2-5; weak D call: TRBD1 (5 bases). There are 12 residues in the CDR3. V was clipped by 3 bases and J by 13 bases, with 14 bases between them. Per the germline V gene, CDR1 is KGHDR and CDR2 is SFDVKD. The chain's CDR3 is CATSDPGASLYF. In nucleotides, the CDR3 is TGTGCCACCAGTGATCCTGGGGCGTCTCTGTACTTC.

The CDR3 protein is CASSPWTSGIFNEQFF. The CDR3 region has the DNA TGTGCCAGCAGCCCATGGACTAGCGGGATCTTCAATGAGCAGTTCTTC. The J gene is TRBJ2-1, the V gene TRBV7-2, with 12 positions matching TRBD2. Germline V gives CDR1 SGHTA, CDR2 FQGNSA. V was clipped by 5 bases and J by 6 bases; unmatched bases: 8. The CDR3 runs 16 residues.

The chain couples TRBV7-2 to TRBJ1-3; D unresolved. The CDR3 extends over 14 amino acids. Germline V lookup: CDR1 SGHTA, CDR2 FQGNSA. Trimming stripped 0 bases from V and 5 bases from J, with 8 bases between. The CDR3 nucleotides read TGTGCCAGCAGCTTAGCTTGGCAGAGAAACACCATATATTTT. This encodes CASSLAWQRNTIYF.

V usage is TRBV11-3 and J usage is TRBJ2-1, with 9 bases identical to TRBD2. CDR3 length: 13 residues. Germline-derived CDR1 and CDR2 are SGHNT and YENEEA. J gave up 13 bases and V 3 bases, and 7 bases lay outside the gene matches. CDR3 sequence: CASSLSSGSGQFF. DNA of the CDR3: TGTGCCAGCAGCTTGAGTAGCGGGAGTGGTCAGTTCTTC. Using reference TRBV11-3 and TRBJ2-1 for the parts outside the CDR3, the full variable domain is EAGVVQSPRYKIIEKKQPVAFWCNPISGHNTLYWYLQNLGQGPELLIRYENEEAVDDSQLPKDRFSAERLKGVDSTLKIQPAELGDSAVYLCASSLSSGSGQFFGPGTRLTVL.

CDR3 DNA: TGTGCCAGCAGCTCGAAAGAAGCGGGAGTTTCCTACAATGAGCAGTTCTTC. Its translation: CASSSKEAGVSYNEQFF. This sequence joins TRBV7-9 and TRBJ2-1, with 8 bases fitting TRBD2. CDR1 is SEHNR, CDR2 FQNEAQ, per germline (reference sequence). There are 17 residues in the CDR3. The V gene end was trimmed by 4 bases and the J gene end by 1 base; junction bases not matched to a gene: 9.

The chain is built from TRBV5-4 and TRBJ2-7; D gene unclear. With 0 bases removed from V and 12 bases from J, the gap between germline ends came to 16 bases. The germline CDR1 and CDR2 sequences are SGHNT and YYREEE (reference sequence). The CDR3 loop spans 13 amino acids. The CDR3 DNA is TGTGCCAGCAGCTTGGCCTTTGGCGGATCTCGGTACTTC. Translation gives CASSLAFGGSRYF.

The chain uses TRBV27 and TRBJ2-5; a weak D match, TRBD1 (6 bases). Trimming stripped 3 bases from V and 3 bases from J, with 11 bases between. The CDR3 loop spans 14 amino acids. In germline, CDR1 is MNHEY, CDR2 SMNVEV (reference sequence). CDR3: CASSLLSGEETQYF. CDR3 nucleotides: TGTGCCAGCAGTTTGTTGTCAGGGGAAGAGACCCAGTACTTC.

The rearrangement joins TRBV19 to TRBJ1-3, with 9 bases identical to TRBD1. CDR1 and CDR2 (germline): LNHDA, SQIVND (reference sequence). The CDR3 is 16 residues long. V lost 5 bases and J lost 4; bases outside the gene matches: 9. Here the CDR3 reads CASSDRGNTPGNTIYF. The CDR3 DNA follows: TGTGCCAGTAGTGACAGGGGGAACACCCCAGGAAACACCATATATTTT.

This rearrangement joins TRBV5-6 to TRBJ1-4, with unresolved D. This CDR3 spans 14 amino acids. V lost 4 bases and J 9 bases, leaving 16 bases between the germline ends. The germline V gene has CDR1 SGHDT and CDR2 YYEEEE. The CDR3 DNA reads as TGTGCCAGCAGCCTGACACCAAATGCCCAAAAACTGTTTTTT. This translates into CASSLTPNAQKLFF.

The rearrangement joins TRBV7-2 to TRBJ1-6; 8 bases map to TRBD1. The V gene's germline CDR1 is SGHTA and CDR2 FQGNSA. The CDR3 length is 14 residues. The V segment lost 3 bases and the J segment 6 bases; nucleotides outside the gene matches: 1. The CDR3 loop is CASSLGQVNSPLHF. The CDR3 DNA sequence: TGTGCCAGCAGCTTGGGACAGGTTAATTCACCCCTCCACTTT.

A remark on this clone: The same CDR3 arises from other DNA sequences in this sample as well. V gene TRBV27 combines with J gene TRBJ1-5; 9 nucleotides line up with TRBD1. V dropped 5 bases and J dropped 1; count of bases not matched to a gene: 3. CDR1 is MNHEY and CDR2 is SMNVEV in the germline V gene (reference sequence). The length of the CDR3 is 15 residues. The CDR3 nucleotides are TGTGCCAGCAGTGCCGGGACAGGGAGCAATCAGCCCCAGCATTTT. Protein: CASSAGTGSNQPQHF.

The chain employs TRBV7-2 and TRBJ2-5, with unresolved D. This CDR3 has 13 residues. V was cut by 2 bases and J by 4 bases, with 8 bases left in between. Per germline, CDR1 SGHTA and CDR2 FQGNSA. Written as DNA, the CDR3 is TGTGCCAGCAGCTTATCTAATGGAGAGACCCAGTACTTC. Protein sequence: CASSLSNGETQYF.

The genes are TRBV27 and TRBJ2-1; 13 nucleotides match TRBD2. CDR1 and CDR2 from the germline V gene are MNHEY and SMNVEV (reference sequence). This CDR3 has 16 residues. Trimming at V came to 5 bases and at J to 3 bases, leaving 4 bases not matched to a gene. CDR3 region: CASSPTSGRFYNEQFF. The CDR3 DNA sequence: TGTGCCAGCAGTCCGACTAGCGGGAGGTTCTACAATGAGCAGTTCTTC.

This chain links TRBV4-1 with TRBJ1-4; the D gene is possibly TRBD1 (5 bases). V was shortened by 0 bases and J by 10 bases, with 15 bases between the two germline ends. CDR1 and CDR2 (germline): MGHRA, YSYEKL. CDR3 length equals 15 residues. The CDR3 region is CASSQDRGFTGKLFF. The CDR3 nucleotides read TGCGCCAGCAGCCAAGATCGGGGGTTCACAGGAAAACTGTTTTTT.